Following are 22 T cell receptor beta chains from one sample sequenced in a study of blood T cell repertoires in COVID-19. Measured with immunoSEQ multiplex PCR; TCRdb has only the in-frame clones, and not every one. The sample lists 120,000 or so clones, about 89% seen once, with approximately 3.3% in the top ten. The sequencing sample was made of peripheral blood. The origin of the receptors is a woman aged 55-69 years with acute or convalescent COVID-19.

This chain connects TRBV5-1 to TRBJ2-3; 9 positions match TRBD1. Losses at the gene ends were 0 bases for V and 4 bases for J; bases not matched to a gene: 3. The germline gives CDR1 SGHRS, CDR2 YFSETQ. The CDR3 sequence is 15 residues long. The CDR3 reads CASSLDGTGSDTQYF. In nucleotides, the CDR3 is TGCGCCAGCAGCTTGGATGGGACAGGGTCAGATACGCAGTATTTT.

V gene TRBV5-1 combines with J gene TRBJ1-5, with 11 bases that match TRBD1. This CDR3 has 15 residues. V lost 4 bases to trimming and J lost 6 bases; unmatched junction nucleotides: 6. CDR1 is SGHRS, CDR2 YFSETQ, per germline. CDR3 sequence reads: CASSLGTGGGQPQHF. The CDR3 bases are TGCGCCAGCAGCCTCGGGACAGGGGGAGGTCAGCCCCAGCATTTT.

The V and J genes are TRBV3-1 (or the pseudogene TRBV3-2) and TRBJ1-3, with 12 bases that match TRBD1. The trim removed 1 base at V and 5 bases at J, leaving 3 bases unmatched. The CDR3 has 16 residues. Germline CDR1 LGHDT, CDR2 YNNKEL (reference sequence). The CDR3 coding sequence is TGTGCCAGCAGCCAAGGGGGACAGGGGGCAAGAAACACCATATATTTT. Residues: CASSQGGQGARNTIYF.

The V call is TRBV3-1 (or the pseudogene TRBV3-2), the J call TRBJ2-2; 7 bases map to TRBD2. CDR3 size: 14 residues. J was trimmed by 5 bases and V by 1 base; bases with no gene match: 1. Germline assignment: CDR1 LGHDT and CDR2 YNNKEL (reference sequence). CDR3 bases: TGTGCCAGCAGCCAAGTGGGAGGGACCGGGGAGCTGTTTTTT. Residues: CASSQVGGTGELFF.

V is TRBV19 and J is TRBJ1-2, with D perhaps matching TRBD1 (5 bases). This CDR3 is built from 14 residues. V was cut by 10 bases and J by 5 bases, with 20 bases left in between. Germline V gene sequence: CDR1 LNHDA, CDR2 SQIVND (reference sequence). The CDR3 DNA is TGTGCCACCTTATCTCGACAGCATTTTTATGGCTACACCTTC. Translation gives CATLSRQHFYGYTF.

DNA of the CDR3: TGTGCCAGCAGTTTAGGTGGACTGGACTATGGCTACACCTTC. Amino acid sequence: CASSLGGLDYGYTF. This chain uses TRBV28 with TRBJ1-2, with D hard to call. From germline, CDR1 is MDHEN and CDR2 SYDVKM. Trimming took 2 bases from V and 3 from J, leaving 10 bases between them. The CDR3 length is 14 residues.

Here the CDR3 DNA reads TGTGCCAGCAGCCCCATACAGAGATCCACAGATACGCAGTATTTT. Translation gives CASSPIQRSTDTQYF. This chain connects TRBV28 to TRBJ2-3; unclear D gene. The CDR3 covers 15 residues. CDR1 and CDR2 (germline): MDHEN, SYDVKM. V was clipped by 6 bases and J by 2 bases, with 15 bases between them. Drawing the rest from reference TRBV28 and TRBJ2-3, the complete variable domain is DVKVTQSSRYLVKRTGEKVFLECVQDMDHENMFWYRQDPGLGLRLIYFSYDVKMKEKGDIPEGYSVSREKKERFSLILESASTNQTSMYLCASSPIQRSTDTQYFGPGTRLTVL.

The rearrangement links TRBV7-9 to TRBJ2-1, with D possibly being TRBD1 (6 bases). CDR3 length: 15 amino acids. Germline V CDR1 and CDR2: SEHNR, FQNEAQ (reference sequence). Trimming removed 5 bases at V and 3 bases at J, with 14 bases between. The CDR3 loop is CASSPTGTIYNEQFF. As DNA, the CDR3 is TGTGCCAGCAGCCCCACAGGGACAATCTACAATGAGCAGTTCTTC. Based on the CDR3 plus reference TRBV7-9 and TRBJ2-1, the full variable domain is DTGVSQNPRHKITKRGQNVTFRCDPISEHNRLYWYRQTLGQGPEFLTYFQNEAQLEKSRLLSDRFSAERPKGSFSTLEIQRTEQGDSAMYLCASSPTGTIYNEQFFGPGTRLTVL.

The V and J genes are TRBV18 and TRBJ1-6; 9 bases align to TRBD1. V trimming: 6 bases; J trimming: 2 bases; junction bases outside the gene matches: 5. The V gene's germline CDR1 is KGHSH and CDR2 LQKENI. The CDR3 is 16 residues long. The CDR3 DNA reads TGTGCCAGCTCGCCCGGACAGGGGACCTATAATTCACCCCTCCACTTT. Residues: CASSPGQGTYNSPLHF.

The chain recombines TRBV6-5 with TRBJ1-1; a possible D gene is TRBD1 (6 bases). The CDR3 contains 15 residues. Germline CDR1 MNHEY, CDR2 SVGAGI. Trimming took off 6 bases at V and 1 base at J, with 15 bases between the two ends. The CDR3 DNA reads TGTGCCAGCAGGGGATCAGGGGCAGGGAACACTGAAGCTTTCTTT. It is translated as CASRGSGAGNTEAFF.

The chain is built from TRBV7-2 and TRBJ2-2; 9 bases map to TRBD2. The germline V gene encodes CDR1 SGHTA and CDR2 FQGNSA. The CDR3 consists of 17 residues. The J segment lost 6 bases and the V segment lost 0 bases, leaving 8 bases of the junction unmatched. CDR3 region: CASSLASGGNTAGELFF. CDR3 coding DNA: TGTGCCAGCAGCTTAGCGAGCGGGGGGAATACGGCCGGGGAGCTGTTTTTT.

This chain links TRBV18 with TRBJ2-5, with 7 bases identical to TRBD1. Germline CDR1 and CDR2: KGHSH and LQKENI. The CDR3 contains 14 residues. With 3 bases clipped from V and 0 bases from J, the junction kept 1 base outside the gene matches. The CDR3 nucleotides read TGTGCCAGCTCACCGGGACAGTACCAAGAGACCCAGTACTTC. It is translated as CASSPGQYQETQYF.

CDR3: CASSIGVGQGNEKLFF. The DNA for the CDR3 is TGTGCCAGTAGTATAGGAGTCGGGCAGGGAAATGAAAAACTGTTTTTT. The genes are TRBV19 and TRBJ1-4; tentatively, D is TRBD1 (5 bases). The V end was cut by 1 base, the J end by 5 bases, with 14 bases between. This CDR3 has 16 amino acids. CDR1 LNHDA and CDR2 SQIVND come from the germline V gene (reference sequence).

This sequence joins TRBV19 and TRBJ2-3; 10 bases line up with TRBD2. CDR3 length: 17 amino acids. Germline CDR1 and CDR2: LNHDA and SQIVND (reference sequence). Germline trimming cut 3 bases from V and 0 bases from J; bases unmatched to any gene: 6. CDR3 residues: CASSMVGLAASTDTQYF. DNA for the CDR3: TGTGCCAGTAGTATGGTAGGACTAGCGGCTAGCACAGATACGCAGTATTTT.

The rearrangement links TRBV10-3 to TRBJ2-1, with D possibly being TRBD2 (6 bases). V was shortened by 1 base and J by 8 bases, with 18 bases between the two germline ends. Germline V gene lookup returns CDR1 ENHRY and CDR2 SYGVKD. This CDR3 region has 16 residues. This chain's CDR3 is CAISELGAVGSYEQFF. The DNA of the CDR3 is TGTGCCATCAGTGAGTTGGGTGCGGTCGGGAGTTATGAGCAGTTCTTC.

V is TRBV6-4 and J is TRBJ1-6, with a tentative D call TRBD1 (6 bases). The CDR3 covers 14 residues. V lost 6 bases to trimming and J lost 7 bases, with 13 bases between them. In germline, CDR1 is MRHNA, CDR2 SNTAGT. CDR3 sequence: CASRRTDPNSPLHF. Written as DNA, the CDR3 is TGTGCCAGCAGGAGGACAGACCCCAATTCACCCCTCCACTTT.

For the CDR3, the DNA is TGTGCCAGCAGTGAGGGACAGGGTATTGGAAACATTCAGTACTTC. Translated: CASSEGQGIGNIQYF. The V call is TRBV9, the J call TRBJ2-4; 9 bases fit TRBD1. Germline V gene sequence: CDR1 SGDLS, CDR2 YYNGEE. After removal of 5 bases from V and 6 bases from J, the junction contained 9 bases not matched to a gene. The CDR3 has 15 amino acids.

The chain combines TRBV7-9 with TRBJ1-2; D is uncertain. This CDR3 region has 14 residues. Trimming removed 5 bases at V and 0 bases at J, with 10 bases between. Per germline, CDR1 SEHNR and CDR2 FQNEAQ (reference sequence). CDR3 nucleotides: TGTGCCAGCAGCCCGGCGGGAGCTAACTATGGCTACACCTTC. Protein: CASSPAGANYGYTF.

The CDR3 loop reads CASSDPGLAEQFF. Here the CDR3 DNA reads TGTGCCAGCAGTGATCCGGGACTAGCGGAGCAGTTCTTC. The V call is TRBV6-4, the J call TRBJ2-1, with 10 bases lining up with TRBD2. The V gene end was trimmed by 3 bases and the J gene end by 10 bases; junction bases not matched to a gene: 3. The CDR3 consists of 13 residues. Per the germline V gene, CDR1 is MRHNA and CDR2 is SNTAGT.

The chain combines TRBV6-5 with TRBJ1-5, with a weak D call TRBD1 (5 bases). The CDR3 runs 14 residues. V was shortened by 8 bases and J by 0 bases, with 11 bases between the two germline ends. Germline CDR1 reads MNHEY; CDR2 reads SVGAGI. Written as DNA, the CDR3 is TGTGCCAGCGGGGGGGTGTATAGCAATCAGCCCCAGCATTTT. This translates into CASGGVYSNQPQHF.

The count of this clone is one. The V call is TRBV2, the J call TRBJ2-5, with D hard to call. This CDR3 comprises 15 residues. Germline V gene sequence: CDR1 SNHLY, CDR2 FYNNEI. The V end was cut by 3 bases, the J end by 1 base, with 12 bases between. The DNA of the CDR3 is TGTGCCAGCAGTGAGGGTGGGCAGTCCCAAGAGACCCAGTACTTC. It translates to CASSEGGQSQETQYF.

The J gene is TRBJ1-4, the V gene TRBV10-2; D not resolved. The CDR3 contains 14 residues. Germline V lookup: CDR1 WSHSY, CDR2 SAAADI. The ends were cut back, 3 bases at V and 4 bases at J, with 9 bases in the middle. The CDR3 loop is CASSDSRVNEKLFF. DNA for the CDR3: TGCGCCAGCAGTGATTCCCGGGTTAATGAAAAACTGTTTTTT.